A single sample gave rise to the 8 T cell receptor beta chains below, sequenced in a study of post-analysis software for immune sequencing data. These receptors' antigens are unknown. cDNA libraries of TCR beta carried unique molecular identifiers. TCRdb re-derived calls from the PCR reads in MiXCR, one entry per CDR3 protein. This sample yields hundreds of thousands of distinct CDR3 sequences, of which 25% to 30% are seen a single time; 0.55% to 0.65% belongs to the top ten. Study-level findings and limits: TRBV5-6, TRBV5-1 and TRBV20-1 were among about 5 TRBV segments more frequent in patients than controls.

What was sequenced was blood. The receptors come from a girl aged 5-17 years with multiple sclerosis.

The chain couples TRBV10-3 to TRBJ2-3; 7 bases agree with TRBD2. Germline V gene data show CDR1 as ENHRY and CDR2 as SYGVKD. V lost 7 bases to trimming and J lost 6 bases; unmatched junction nucleotides: 10. CDR3 length: 14 residues. The CDR3 is CAIKLGGRDDTQYF. The CDR3 nucleotides are TGTGCCATCAAGTTGGGGGGGAGAGACGATACGCAGTATTTT.

This clonotype was seen repeatedly, ten times or more. The chain combines TRBV4-3 with TRBJ2-5, with D unclear. Germline CDR1 reads LGHNA; CDR2 reads YSLEER. Trimming left V 3 bases short and J 1 base short, with 9 bases between. This CDR3 contains 14 residues. CDR3 loop: CASSHQRRQETQYF. The DNA of the CDR3 is TGCGCCAGCAGCCACCAGCGCCGCCAAGAGACCCAGTACTTC.

Only a few counts were recorded for this clonotype. The rearrangement uses TRBV7-8 and TRBJ1-5, with TRBD1 as a possible D gene (5 bases). This CDR3 has 14 amino acids. Trimming removed 7 bases at V and 4 bases at J, with 14 bases between. Per the germline V gene, CDR1 is SGHVS and CDR2 is FQNEAQ. CDR3 protein: CASNPVGPNQPQHF. The CDR3 DNA follows: TGTGCCAGCAACCCCGTGGGGCCAAATCAGCCCCAGCATTTT.

This clonotype was counted at least ten times. The V call is TRBV20-1, the J call TRBJ2-7; D gene uncertain. Germline-derived CDR1 and CDR2 are DFQATT and SNEGSKA (reference sequence). Trimming removed 5 bases at V and 2 bases at J, with 7 bases between. CDR3 length equals 11 residues. The CDR3 DNA reads as TGCAGTGCTGCTAGGACCTACGAGCAGTACTTC. Its translation is CSAARTYEQYF.

This clonotype was observed a few times. This chain connects TRBV20-1 to TRBJ1-6, with 11 bases matching TRBD1. Looked up from germline, CDR1 is DFQATT and CDR2 is SNEGSKA (reference sequence). The CDR3 is 14 residues long. The V and J ends lost 6 bases and 10 bases, in that order; junction bases with no gene match: 8. The CDR3 sequence is CSARAGTGGSPLHF. CDR3 sequence (DNA): TGCAGTGCACGAGCTGGGACAGGGGGGTCACCCCTCCACTTT.

This clonotype was detected a few times. CDR3 nucleotide sequence: TGTGCCAGCAGCGTAGGCGGGACAAACTACGAGCAGTACTTC. Translating gives CASSVGGTNYEQYF. The chain joins TRBV9 to TRBJ2-7; D assignment may be TRBD1 or TRBD2 (6 bases each). The V gene's germline CDR1 is SGDLS and CDR2 YYNGEE. Trimming removed 0 bases from V and 3 bases from J, with 10 bases in between. The CDR3 spans 14 residues.

The V and J genes are TRBV29-1 and TRBJ2-1, with D maybe TRBD2 (6 bases). The CDR3 covers 15 residues. Germline values: CDR1 SQVTM, CDR2 ANQGSEA. Trimming pared 3 bases from V and 8 bases from J, leaving 20 bases between. The CDR3, as DNA: TGCAGCGTTGACCCCGTGGGAGCAGGAGGGGATGAGCAGTTCTTC. This translates into CSVDPVGAGGDEQFF.

This clonotype was seen only once. The junction does not match germline at one end; this may be a read error. The chain employs TRBV15 and TRBJ2-2; a weak D match, TRBD2 (5 bases). The CDR3 consists of 14 residues. Per the germline V gene, CDR1 is LNHNV and CDR2 is YYDKDF (reference sequence). For the CDR3, the DNA is TGCGCCACCAGCAGAGTTCGTTACACCGGGGAGCGGTTTTTT. It yields the protein CATSRVRYTGERFF. The full variable domain, completed using reference TRBV15 and TRBJ2-2, is DAMVIQNPRYQVTQFGKPVTLSCSQTLNHNVMYWYQQKSSQAPKLLFHYYDKDFNNEADTPDNFQSRRPNTSFCFLDIRSPGLGDTAMYLCATSRVRYTGERFFGEGSRLTVL.